This T cell receptor (beta chain) was found in a study of blood T cell repertoires in COVID-19. For the study at large: Both acute and convalescent COVID-19 samples were obtained from the United States, Italy and Spain.

Clones were read by immunoSEQ multiplex PCR, and TCRdb kept only the in-frame ones, dropping some. The top ten clones hold nearly 3.5% of a sample with under 200,000 clones, about four fifths of them seen once. CDR1 is SGHTA, CDR2 FQGTGA, per germline. V shed 3 bases, J shed 2 bases, and the junction held 7 bases outside the gene matches. The CDR3 runs 16 residues. The receptor comes from a woman aged 55 to 70 who had recovered from COVID-19. The chain recombines TRBV7-3 with TRBJ2-1; 7 bases match TRBD2. Sequencing was carried out using PBMCs or T cells enriched from blood (not recorded which). The CDR3 DNA is TGTGCCAGCAGCTTGGGAGCGGGGCCAGCCTACAATGAGCAGTTCTTC. Translation: CASSLGAGPAYNEQFF.